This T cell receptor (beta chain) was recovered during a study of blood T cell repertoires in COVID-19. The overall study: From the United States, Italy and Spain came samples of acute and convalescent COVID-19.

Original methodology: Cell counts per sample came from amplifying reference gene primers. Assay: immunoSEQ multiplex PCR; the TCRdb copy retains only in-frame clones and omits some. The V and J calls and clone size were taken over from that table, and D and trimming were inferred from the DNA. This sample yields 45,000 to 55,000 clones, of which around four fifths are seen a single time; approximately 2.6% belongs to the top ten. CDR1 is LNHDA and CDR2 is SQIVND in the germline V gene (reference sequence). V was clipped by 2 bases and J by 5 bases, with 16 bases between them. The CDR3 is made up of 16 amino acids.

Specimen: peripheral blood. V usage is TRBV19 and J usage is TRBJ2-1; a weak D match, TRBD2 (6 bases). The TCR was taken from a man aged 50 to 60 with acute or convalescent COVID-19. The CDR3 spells CASSIWVGRTNNEQFF. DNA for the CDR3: TGTGCCAGTAGTATATGGGTTGGCAGGACTAACAATGAGCAGTTCTTC.